The 31 T cell receptor beta chains given below trace back to one sample, sequenced in a study of T cells after yellow fever vaccination. Each CDR3 protein is one row after TCRdb ran MiXCR on the 5' RACE reads. The sample consists of hundreds of thousands of distinct CDR3 sequences, 9% to 15% of them appearing once. The starting material was PBMCs, obtained on the day of the yellow fever booster vaccination. These receptors all come from a man aged 25-45 years who received the YFV17D yellow fever vaccine.

The sample holds a few counts of this clonotype. The rearrangement joins TRBV11-2 to TRBJ2-3; no clear D. The CDR3 spans 13 residues. Between the trimmed V and J ends, which lost 5 bases and 2 bases, there was a span of 8 bases. Germline V gene sequence: CDR1 SGHAT, CDR2 FQNNGV. Written as DNA, the CDR3 is TGTGCCAGCAGCCATCGGACCACAGATACGCAGTATTTT. It specifies CASSHRTTDTQYF. Full variable domain (rest looked up from reference TRBV11-2 and TRBJ2-3): EAGVAQSPRYKIIEKRQSVAFWCNPISGHATLYWYQQILGQGPKLLIQFQNNGVVDDSQLPKDRFSAERLKGVDSTLKIQPAKLEDSAVYLCASSHRTTDTQYFGPGTRLTVL.

V is TRBV19 and J is TRBJ2-2; 10 nucleotides align to TRBD2. This CDR3 is 15 amino acids long. The ends lost 6 bases at V and 5 bases at J; junction bases unmatched: 6. Germline-derived CDR1 and CDR2 are LNHDA and SQIVND (reference sequence). DNA for the CDR3: TGTGCCAGTAGGTACGGACTAGCGGAGACCGGGGAGCTGTTTTTT. Its protein is CASRYGLAETGELFF.

The chain uses TRBV2 and TRBJ1-5; tentatively, D is TRBD1 (6 bases). V was shortened by 6 bases and J by 4 bases, with 13 bases between the two germline ends. Germline lookup yields CDR1 SNHLY and CDR2 FYNNEI. There are 14 residues in the CDR3. CDR3: CASSSDSKNQPQHF. CDR3 DNA sequence: TGTGCCAGCAGCTCGGACAGTAAAAATCAGCCCCAGCATTTT.

This clonotype showed up many times. This chain uses TRBV6-2 or TRBV6-3 with TRBJ2-7; 10 nucleotides agree with TRBD1. Germline CDR1 is MNHEY and CDR2 is SVGEGT. With V trimmed by 5 bases and J by 3 bases, 7 bases remained unmatched. There are 15 residues in the CDR3. CDR3 sequence: CASSPPRDRGYEQYF. In DNA form, the CDR3 reads TGTGCCAGCAGTCCCCCTCGGGACAGGGGCTACGAGCAGTACTTC.

The J gene is TRBJ2-3, the V gene TRBV6-5; maybe TRBD2 (6 bases). CDR1 MNHEY and CDR2 SVGAGI come from the germline V gene. The CDR3 runs to 16 residues. V gave up 2 bases and J gave up 1 base, with 13 bases separating them. CDR3 region: CASSYDGGSGTDTQYF. The DNA of the CDR3 is TGTGCCAGCAGTTACGACGGGGGATCGGGCACAGATACGCAGTATTTT.

The V call is TRBV20-1, the J call TRBJ2-3; tentative D call: TRBD2 (6 bases). CDR3 length equals 18 residues. Germline V gives CDR1 DFQATT, CDR2 SNEGSKA (reference sequence). V was pared by 1 base and J by 1 base, with 21 bases between. CDR3 nucleotide sequence: TGCAGTGCTAGAGCCCCTACTTCTAGCGAGAGGGGCACAGATACGCAGTATTTT. This codes for CSARAPTSSERGTDTQYF.

A few counts support this clonotype. This sequence joins TRBV7-2 and TRBJ2-7; 9 bases line up with TRBD2. The CDR3 runs to 15 residues. Germline CDR1 and CDR2: SGHTA and FQGNSA. The junction had 2 bases not matched to a gene; V was cut back by 1 base and J by 1 base. For the CDR3, the DNA is TGTGCCAGCAGCTTAGGGACTAGCGCATCCTACGAGCAGTACTTC. It is translated as CASSLGTSASYEQYF.

This sequence joins TRBV9 and TRBJ2-7, with TRBD2 matching over 7 bases. Germline loops: CDR1 SGDLS, CDR2 YYNGEE. Unmatched junction bases numbered 8, after V lost 4 bases and J lost 1 base. The CDR3 extends over 15 amino acids. The CDR3 coding sequence is TGTGCCAGCAGCCCAAACACAGCGGGGTCCTACGAGCAGTACTTC. Protein: CASSPNTAGSYEQYF.

There are many counts of this clonotype. The CDR3 spells CASSLLADSTDTQYF. The CDR3 DNA reads as TGTGCCAGCAGCCTCCTAGCGGATAGCACAGATACGCAGTATTTT. V gene TRBV7-2 combines with J gene TRBJ2-3, with 7 bases matching TRBD2. Germline V gene lookup returns CDR1 SGHTA and CDR2 FQGNSA. The CDR3 sequence is 15 residues long. The V segment lost 5 bases and the J segment 0 bases; nucleotides outside the gene matches: 5.

This clonotype was detected ten times or more. This rearrangement joins TRBV20-1 to TRBJ2-7; D may be TRBD1 (6 bases). The CDR3 contains 15 residues. Trimming pared 3 bases from V and 1 base from J, leaving 16 bases between. Germline CDR1 is DFQATT and CDR2 is SNEGSKA (reference sequence). In nucleotides, the CDR3 is TGCAGTGCTAGTACCCTGGATGGACAGTCCTACGAGCAGTACTTC. This gives the protein CSASTLDGQSYEQYF.

The V gene is TRBV11-3, the J gene TRBJ2-1; D not resolved. This CDR3 is built from 15 residues. V lost 1 base to trimming and J lost 1 base, with 8 bases between them. Per germline, CDR1 SGHNT and CDR2 YENEEA. CDR3 residues: CASSLGPLSYNEQFF. The CDR3 DNA reads TGTGCCAGCAGCTTAGGACCGTTATCCTACAATGAGCAGTTCTTC. Drawing the rest from reference TRBV11-3 and TRBJ2-1, the complete variable domain is EAGVVQSPRYKIIEKKQPVAFWCNPISGHNTLYWYLQNLGQGPELLIRYENEEAVDDSQLPKDRFSAERLKGVDSTLKIQPAELGDSAVYLCASSLGPLSYNEQFFGPGTRLTVL.

The rearrangement links TRBV5-1 to TRBJ2-3, with D possibly TRBD2 on 6 matching bases. The CDR3 covers 16 residues. CDR1 and CDR2 (germline): SGHRS, YFSETQ. Trimming took 3 bases from V and 0 from J, leaving 14 bases between them. The CDR3 region has the DNA TGCGCCAGCAGCTCCGGCACTAGCAGAAGCACAGATACGCAGTATTTT. It translates to CASSSGTSRSTDTQYF. The full variable domain, completed using reference TRBV5-1 and TRBJ2-3, is KAGVTQTPRYLIKTRGQQVTLSCSPISGHRSVSWYQQTPGQGLQFLFEYFSETQRNKGNFPGRFSGRQFSNSRSEMNVSTLELGDSALYLCASSSGTSRSTDTQYFGPGTRLTVL.

The chain links TRBV5-1 to TRBJ1-5; possibly TRBD1 for D (5 bases). The CDR3 has 15 amino acids. V was pared by 0 bases and J by 8 bases, with 15 bases between. Germline CDR1 is SGHRS and CDR2 is YFSETQ. CDR3 sequence: CASSLEGARGEPQHF. CDR3 nucleotide sequence: TGCGCCAGCAGCTTGGAGGGCGCCCGGGGGGAGCCCCAGCATTTT.

The chain is built from TRBV27 and TRBJ1-5, with 10 positions matching TRBD1. Trimming removed 5 bases from V and 1 base from J; junction bases left unmatched: 11. Germline loops: CDR1 MNHEY, CDR2 SMNVEV (reference sequence). The CDR3 extends over 18 amino acids. CDR3 amino acids: CASSQGTGAFISNQPQHF. CDR3 DNA: TGTGCCAGCAGTCAAGGGACAGGGGCATTTATAAGCAATCAGCCCCAGCATTTT.

The CDR3 DNA reads TGTGCCAGCAGTTCGACTAGCGATTGGGCAGATACGCAGTATTTT. This encodes CASSSTSDWADTQYF. The rearrangement links TRBV28 to TRBJ2-3, with 8 bases identical to TRBD2. The germline gives CDR1 MDHEN, CDR2 SYDVKM. The CDR3 runs to 15 residues. With 4 bases clipped from V and 4 bases from J, the junction kept 7 bases outside the gene matches. The variable domain in full, completed from reference TRBV28 and TRBJ2-3, reads DVKVTQSSRYLVKRTGEKVFLECVQDMDHENMFWYRQDPGLGLRLIYFSYDVKMKEKGDIPEGYSVSREKKERFSLILESASTNQTSMYLCASSSTSDWADTQYFGPGTRLTVL.

At least ten counts were recorded for this clonotype. V gene TRBV29-1 combines with J gene TRBJ2-7; D remains unclear. The V end lost 4 bases, the J end lost 0 bases, and 4 bases lay between the germline ends. This CDR3 is built from 11 residues. The germline gives CDR1 SQVTM, CDR2 ANQGSEA. The CDR3 sequence is CSVGSSYEQYF. CDR3 sequence (DNA): TGCAGCGTTGGTAGCTCCTACGAGCAGTACTTC.

The chain combines TRBV6-4 with TRBJ2-1; 8 nucleotides line up with TRBD2. Germline trimming cut 11 bases from V and 7 bases from J; bases unmatched to any gene: 16. CDR1 MRHNA and CDR2 SNTAGT come from the germline V gene. This CDR3 contains 15 residues. The DNA of the CDR3 is TGTGCCCCCCCCGTAGACGGGAGGGCCCTTAATGAGCAGTTCTTC. Protein product: CAPPVDGRALNEQFF.

This clonotype was counted between two and nine times. The chain recombines TRBV20-1 with TRBJ2-7, with 8 bases aligning to TRBD2. The CDR3 is 14 residues long. CDR1 and CDR2 (germline): DFQATT, SNEGSKA (reference sequence). J lost 1 base, V lost 6 bases, and 8 bases had no gene match. CDR3 DNA: TGCAGTGCAACAAGCGGACTAGCATCCTACGAGCAGTACTTC. It encodes CSATSGLASYEQYF.

This clonotype was seen only a few times. This chain links TRBV19 with TRBJ2-4; D gene ambiguous. The CDR3 sequence is 14 residues long. Deletions cut 5 bases from V and 5 bases from J, with 13 bases between. Germline CDR1 LNHDA, CDR2 SQIVND (reference sequence). CDR3 loop: CASSSYRVENIQYF. The CDR3 DNA is TGTGCCAGTAGTTCCTACCGGGTGGAAAACATTCAGTACTTC.

This clonotype was recorded many times. This rearrangement joins TRBV9 to TRBJ2-3, with 9 bases lining up with TRBD2. Germline CDR1 and CDR2: SGDLS and YYNGEE. The CDR3 runs to 19 residues. The ends lost 0 bases at V and 8 bases at J; junction bases unmatched: 19. CDR3 nucleotides: TGTGCCAGCAGCGTAGGGGAAGGTAGCGGGAGCCCTTCCCAGGGTACGCAGTATTTT. It yields the protein CASSVGEGSGSPSQGTQYF.

This clonotype was counted between two and nine times. CDR3: CSVKGGAAEQYF. The CDR3 DNA is TGCAGCGTTAAGGGGGGAGCGGCCGAGCAGTACTTC. The rearrangement uses TRBV29-1 and TRBJ2-7; D possibly uses TRBD1 or TRBD2 (6 bases each). From germline, CDR1 is SQVTM and CDR2 ANQGSEA. This CDR3 region has 12 residues. Trimming stripped 5 bases from V and 6 bases from J, with 14 bases between.

The chain combines TRBV18 with TRBJ2-2; D is undetermined. Looked up from germline, CDR1 is KGHSH and CDR2 is LQKENI. With 0 bases removed from V and 1 base from J, the gap between germline ends came to 3 bases. This CDR3 spans 14 amino acids. CDR3 bases: TGTGCCAGCTCACCACCTCAGAACACCGGGGAGCTGTTTTTT. This codes for CASSPPQNTGELFF.

This clonotype was seen a handful of times. The rearrangement uses TRBV7-9 and TRBJ1-2, with D possibly TRBD1 on 5 matching bases. Trimming shortened V by 4 bases and J by 8 bases, and 17 bases separated the two germline ends. Germline V CDR1 and CDR2: SEHNR, FQNEAQ (reference sequence). This CDR3 is built from 14 residues. CDR3 coding DNA: TGTGCCAGCAGCTCCACATCCGGGGGAGGAGGCTACACCTTC. Protein sequence: CASSSTSGGGGYTF.

The chain combines TRBV10-3 with TRBJ2-7; 11 bases line up with TRBD2. The CDR3 has 15 amino acids. The germline gives CDR1 ENHRY, CDR2 SYGVKD. V was pared by 1 base and J by 5 bases, with 4 bases of the junction left unmatched. The CDR3 DNA reads TGTGCCATCAGTGAGTATAGCGGGAGGGATCACGAGCAGTACTTC. Amino acids: CAISEYSGRDHEQYF.

This rearrangement joins TRBV20-1 to TRBJ2-1; possible D gene TRBD2, 6 bases. Trimming removed 5 bases at V and 3 bases at J, with 11 bases between. The CDR3 spans 13 residues. Looked up from germline, CDR1 is DFQATT and CDR2 is SNEGSKA (reference sequence). This CDR3 reads CSALADLYNEQFF. CDR3 nucleotides: TGCAGTGCTTTAGCGGATCTCTACAATGAGCAGTTCTTC.

J is TRBJ2-3 and V is TRBV28; 11 bases map to TRBD2. This CDR3 is built from 16 residues. V gave up 4 bases and J gave up 2 bases; unmatched junction bases: 5. Germline lookup yields CDR1 MDHEN and CDR2 SYDVKM. The CDR3 protein is CASSSPTSGNTDTQYF. DNA for the CDR3: TGTGCCAGCAGTTCTCCGACTAGCGGGAACACAGATACGCAGTATTTT.

This clonotype was detected only a few times. J is TRBJ2-5 and V is TRBV7-9; the D gene is possibly TRBD1 (6 bases). Per germline, CDR1 SEHNR and CDR2 FQNEAQ (reference sequence). Between the trimmed V and J ends, which lost 5 bases and 5 bases, there was a span of 15 bases. CDR3 length: 14 residues. DNA for the CDR3: TGTGCCAGCAGCATCGGACAGATAGGGGAGACCCAGTACTTC. Translating gives CASSIGQIGETQYF.

The gene calls are TRBV19 and TRBJ1-2; a weak D match, TRBD1 (5 bases). The V gene's germline CDR1 is LNHDA and CDR2 SQIVND (reference sequence). V was clipped by 3 bases and J by 2 bases, with 7 bases between them. CDR3 length: 13 residues. The CDR3 DNA sequence: TGTGCCAGTAGTATCCGACAGAACTATGGCTACACCTTC. It codes for CASSIRQNYGYTF.

This rearrangement joins TRBV29-1 to TRBJ1-2, with 11 bases lining up with TRBD1. The length of the CDR3 is 13 residues. Looked up from germline, CDR1 is SQVTM and CDR2 is ANQGSEA. J lost 5 bases, V lost 7 bases, and 6 bases had no gene match. CDR3 bases: TGCAGCGCTGGGACAGGGGGGGGATATGGCTACACCTTC. It encodes CSAGTGGGYGYTF. Supplemented by reference TRBV29-1 and TRBJ1-2, the full variable domain reads SAVISQKPSRDICQRGTSLTIQCQVDSQVTMMFWYRQQPGQSLTLIATANQGSEATYESGFVIDKFPISRPNLTFSTLTVSNMSPEDSSIYLCSAGTGGGYGYTFGSGTRLTVV.

The genes are TRBV6-1 and TRBJ2-7; TRBD1 is a possible D gene (6 bases). The CDR3 loop spans 13 amino acids. Germline values: CDR1 MNHNS, CDR2 SASEGT. V was shortened by 6 bases and J by 7 bases, with 16 bases between the two germline ends. CDR3 sequence reads: CASSRVLQGEQYF. The DNA for the CDR3 is TGTGCCAGCAGCCGGGTCCTACAGGGAGAGCAGTACTTC.

This clonotype was seen at least ten times. The chain is built from TRBV20-1 and TRBJ2-3, with 14 bases lining up with TRBD2. This CDR3 is 15 amino acids long. The V gene's germline CDR1 is DFQATT and CDR2 SNEGSKA (reference sequence). J gave up 4 bases and V 6 bases, and 6 bases lay outside the gene matches. The CDR3 sequence is CSARGTSGSPDTQYF. The DNA for the CDR3 is TGCAGTGCACGGGGGACTAGCGGGAGCCCAGATACGCAGTATTTT.